This T cell receptor (beta chain) was recorded in a study of PD-1 blockade in classical Hodgkin lymphoma. Sequencing was performed with immunoSEQ multiplex PCR; in TCRdb, only in-frame clones are kept and a portion is missing. The sample contains about 11,000 clones, about three quarters of which appear only once. Every one of the patients relapsed after autologous stem cell transplantation (brentuximab vedotin exposure was variable). There are 15 residues in the CDR3. Germline assignment: CDR1 SGHAT and CDR2 FQNNGV. With 6 bases clipped from V and 2 bases from J, the junction kept 6 bases outside the gene matches.

The clonotype originates from a human donor with classical Hodgkin lymphoma. The rearrangement links TRBV11-2 to TRBJ2-1; 8 bases are a match to TRBD2. This sample comprised peripheral blood mononuclear cells (PBMCs), obtained at baseline. CDR3 loop: CASRRPGLAYNEQFF. The CDR3 bases are TGTGCCAGCAGGCGTCCGGGACTAGCCTACAATGAGCAGTTCTTC.